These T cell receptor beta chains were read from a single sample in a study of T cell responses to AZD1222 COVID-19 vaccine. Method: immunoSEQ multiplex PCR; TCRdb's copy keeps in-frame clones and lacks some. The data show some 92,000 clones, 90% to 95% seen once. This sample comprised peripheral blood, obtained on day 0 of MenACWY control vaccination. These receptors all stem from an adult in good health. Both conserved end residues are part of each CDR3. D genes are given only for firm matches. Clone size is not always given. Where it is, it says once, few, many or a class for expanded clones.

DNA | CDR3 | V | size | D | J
TGTGCCAGCAGCCAACTAGCGGGGGGGATCAATACGCAGTATTTT | CASSQLAGGINTQYF | TRBV11-2 | . | TRBD2 | TRBJ2-3
TGTGCCATCAGTGAGACGACAGGGTACTATGGCTACACCTTC | CAISETTGYYGYTF | TRBV10-3 | . | TRBD1 | TRBJ1-2
TGTGCCAGTAGTATAGACAGAGCCTCTGGAAACACCATATATTTT | CASSIDRASGNTIYF | TRBV19 | . | . | TRBJ1-3
TGCGCCAGCAGCTTGCAGGGACTCAGCACAGATACGCAGTATTTT | CASSLQGLSTDTQYF | TRBV5-1 | . | . | TRBJ2-3
TGTGCCAGTAGTCTGACCCAGGGGAACTATGGCTACACCTTC | CASSLTQGNYGYTF | TRBV19 | . | . | TRBJ1-2
TGTGCCAGCAGCCAAGAATTGAACACCATATATTTT | CASSQELNTIYF | TRBV3-1/TRBV3-2 | . | . | TRBJ1-3
TGTGCCAGCAGAAGGGGGGGGACAGATGAAAAACTGTTTTTT | CASRRGGTDEKLFF | TRBV11-2 | . | TRBD1 | TRBJ1-4
TGTGCCAGCAGCTCTTTAGGAGCGACAAGCTCCTACAATGAGCAGTTCTTC | CASSSLGATSSYNEQFF | TRBV5-5 | . | . | TRBJ2-1
TGCGCCAGCAGTGAGGGGACAGACCTTGAAGCTTTCTTT | CASSEGTDLEAFF | TRBV10-2 | . | TRBD1 | TRBJ1-1
TGTGCCACCAGTGATTTCCCAGGGAGGGATACGCAGTATTTT | CATSDFPGRDTQYF | TRBV24-1 | . | . | TRBJ2-3
TGTGCCAGCAGCCTGCGACAGGGGGCAACCGGGGAGCTGTTTTTT | CASSLRQGATGELFF | TRBV3-1/TRBV3-2 | . | TRBD1 | TRBJ2-2
TGTGCCACCACTGACAGGGTAGGAGCGGGAGTGAATGAGCAGTTCTTC | CATTDRVGAGVNEQFF | TRBV24-1 | . | . | TRBJ2-1
TGTGCCAGCACCGAGCAACAGGGGGATGGCTACACCTTC | CASTEQQGDGYTF | TRBV7-9 | once | TRBD1 | TRBJ1-2
TGTGCCAGCGGGGGACGCCAAGAGACCCAGTACTTC | CASGGRQETQYF | TRBV6-5 | . | . | TRBJ2-5
TGTGCCAGCGCTCCGGCAGGGAATTCACCCCTCCACTTT | CASAPAGNSPLHF | TRBV11-1 | . | . | TRBJ1-6
TGTGCCACCTCCAGGGGGCTTGAAGAGACCCAGTACTTC | CATSRGLEETQYF | TRBV15 | . | TRBD1 | TRBJ2-5
TGTGCCAGCAGTAGGACAGGGGCGCCGGGCTACACCTTC | CASSRTGAPGYTF | TRBV28 | . | TRBD1 | TRBJ1-2
TGTGCCAGCAGCGGACAGACAGGCTATGGCTACACCTTC | CASSGQTGYGYTF | TRBV2 | . | . | TRBJ1-2
TGTGCCACCAGCCGACAGGATCAGCCCCAGCATTTT | CATSRQDQPQHF | TRBV15 | . | . | TRBJ1-5
TGCAGCGTTGTTTCTCCGGGGACGGAGATCTACGAGCAGTACTTC | CSVVSPGTEIYEQYF | TRBV29-1 | . | . | TRBJ2-7
TGTGCCAGCAGGGGACAAGACACTGAAGCTTTCTTT | CASRGQDTEAFF | TRBV6-5 | . | . | TRBJ1-1
TGTGCCACCAGCACCGGGGTCGGCGGCTACACCTTC | CATSTGVGGYTF | TRBV15 | . | . | TRBJ1-2
TGTGCCAGCTCACCATACGCCGGGACAGTAGCCAAAAACATTCAGTACTTC | CASSPYAGTVAKNIQYF | TRBV18 | . | TRBD1 | TRBJ2-4
TGCAGCGTTCTACCATTGTCCTCAACAGGAGAAAAACTGTTTTTT | CSVLPLSSTGEKLFF | TRBV29-1 | . | . | TRBJ1-4
TGTGCCAGTAGTGGGACGGCGAACACCGGGGAGCTGTTTTTT | CASSGTANTGELFF | TRBV19 | . | . | TRBJ2-2
TGCGCCAGCAGCAGATTGGGGACAGATACGCAGTATTTT | CASSRLGTDTQYF | TRBV5-1 | . | . | TRBJ2-3
TGTGCCAGCAGTTTGGGTCAGAACACCGGGGAGCTGTTTTTT | CASSLGQNTGELFF | TRBV27 | . | . | TRBJ2-2
TGTGCCAGCAGTTTTCTCGACGACGCGGGCGAGCAGTACTTC | CASSFLDDAGEQYF | TRBV27 | . | . | TRBJ2-7
TGCAGCGTCCCCAAAGGGGGAGGTGGCAACGAGCAGTACTTC | CSVPKGGGGNEQYF | TRBV29-1 | . | . | TRBJ2-7
TGTGCCAGCAGCTTAGGGGGGCTTCCAACCTACGAGCAGTACTTC | CASSLGGLPTYEQYF | TRBV11-2 | . | . | TRBJ2-7
TGTGCCAGCAGGCCCGGGGGAGTGAGTGAAAAACTGTTTTTT | CASRPGGVSEKLFF | TRBV6-6 | . | . | TRBJ1-4
TGTGCCAGTACCCCGAGAGGACTAGCGGGAGGAGATACGCAGTATTTT | CASTPRGLAGGDTQYF | TRBV19 | . | TRBD2 | TRBJ2-3
TGTGCCAGTAGCGGGACAGGGGATGCCTACGAGCAGTACTTC | CASSGTGDAYEQYF | TRBV19 | . | TRBD1 | TRBJ2-7
TGCAGCGTTTTCTTCCAAGGCATTAACTATGGCTACACCTTC | CSVFFQGINYGYTF | TRBV29-1 | . | . | TRBJ1-2
TGTGCCAGCGTTCCTGGGGCAGCTGGGGATCAGCCCCAGCATTTT | CASVPGAAGDQPQHF | TRBV28 | . | . | TRBJ1-5
TGTGCCAGCGCCCGCGGGGAGCCCCAGCATTTT | CASARGEPQHF | TRBV28 | . | . | TRBJ1-5
TGTGCCAGCAGGACACCCGTTCGGGAGCTGTTTTTT | CASRTPVRELFF | TRBV12-3/TRBV12-4 | few | . | TRBJ2-2
TGTGCCAGCAGCGTAGGGTCCCGCGGGGGGTACGAGCAGTACTTC | CASSVGSRGGYEQYF | TRBV9 | once | TRBD2 | TRBJ2-7